These T cell receptor beta chains were read from a single sample in a study of T cell changes during pregnancy in multiple sclerosis. The data were produced by immunoSEQ multiplex PCR, yet TCRdb's version contains in-frame clones alone and is incomplete. Among just under 20,000 clones, 80% to 90% were seen once, and the ten largest hold about 8%. Sample: CD8+ T cells from peripheral blood mononuclear cells, taken in the second trimester of pregnancy. The receptors stem from a female donor in good health, enrolled as a control in a pregnancy study. CDR3s leave out the opening cysteine and the closing phenylalanine or tryptophan. Each record gives: V gene, J gene, D gene, CDR3 protein. The D gene is left open where the match is weak.

>TRBV27|TRBJ1-2|TRBD1
ASKTGADYGYT
>TRBV6-5|TRBJ2-5|NA
ASSDQTSIETQY
>TRBV28|TRBJ2-7|NA
ASSTPLAYEQY
>TRBV11-2|TRBJ2-7|TRBD1
ASSYGTATYEQY
>TRBV7-9|TRBJ2-3|NA
ASSFMAGGTDTQY
>TRBV7-7|TRBJ2-7|TRBD1
ASSLGTGDEQY
>TRBV27|TRBJ1-5|NA
ASSFGEVGQPQH
>TRBV11-2|TRBJ1-5|NA
ASGLECLGDGGPQH
>TRBV5-4|TRBJ2-1|TRBD2
ASSSSGSLYEQF
>TRBV29-1|TRBJ1-1|TRBD1
SVLLGETGGTEAF
>TRBV20-1|TRBJ2-1|NA
SARDGGEQF
>TRBV2|TRBJ1-2|NA
ASLDSFGYT
>TRBV27|TRBJ2-7|TRBD2
ASSYAGGSYEQY
>TRBV11-2|TRBJ2-7|TRBD1
ASSFGQAYEQY
>TRBV5-1|TRBJ2-5|NA
ASSPDSFQETQY
>TRBV19|TRBJ1-2|NA
ASSIRFRPNYGYT
>TRBV6-1|TRBJ1-5|TRBD1
ASTYPGTGGSAQH
>TRBV4-1|TRBJ1-2|TRBD1
ASSQVYRGGYT
>TRBV7-6|TRBJ2-1|NA
ASSLVAGVSLYNEQF
>TRBV28|TRBJ2-5|TRBD1
ASSVTGARGETQY
>TRBV7-9|TRBJ2-5|NA
ASSNSIGGGAETQY
>TRBV28|TRBJ2-7|NA
ASRLVGSPGEQY
>TRBV15|TRBJ1-1|TRBD1
ATRDREEVVNTEAF
>TRBV6-6|TRBJ2-3|TRBD2
ASSHRTSGTDTQY
>TRBV2|TRBJ1-2|NA
ASSEVWAGDRGYT
>TRBV27|TRBJ2-1|TRBD2
ASNVGGPYNEQF
>TRBV10-3|TRBJ2-5|TRBD2
AIRRGFGGDQETQY
>TRBV5-1|TRBJ1-2|NA
ASSLAAGGGHGYT